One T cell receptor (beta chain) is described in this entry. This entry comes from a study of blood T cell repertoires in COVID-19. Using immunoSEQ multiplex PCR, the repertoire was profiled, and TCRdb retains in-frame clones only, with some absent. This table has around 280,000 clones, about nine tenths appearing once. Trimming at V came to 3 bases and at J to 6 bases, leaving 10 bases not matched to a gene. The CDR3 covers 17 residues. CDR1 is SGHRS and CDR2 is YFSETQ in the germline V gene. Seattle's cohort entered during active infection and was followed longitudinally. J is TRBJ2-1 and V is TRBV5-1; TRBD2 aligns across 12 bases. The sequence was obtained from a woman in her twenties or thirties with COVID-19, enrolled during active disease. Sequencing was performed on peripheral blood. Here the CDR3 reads CASSSGLAGFPGNEQFF. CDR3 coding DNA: TGCGCCAGCAGCTCAGGACTAGCGGGGTTCCCCGGCAATGAGCAGTTCTTC.